This TCR beta chain was documented in a study of blood T cell repertoires in COVID-19. Study context: Italy, Spain and the United States were the sources of the convalescent and acute COVID-19 samples.

Using immunoSEQ multiplex PCR, the repertoire was profiled, and TCRdb retains in-frame clones only, with some absent. This sample has 490,000 or so clones; about 85% occur once, and the top ten carry around 7.9%. Ages ranged from about 18 to 90 years, with residence in about 23 US areas. The study counted Cohort 3 donors as recovered given two negative PCRs, clearance, or symptom resolution. CDR3 length: 15 residues. Trimming cost V 4 bases and J 7 bases; bases outside gene matches: 12. The V gene's germline CDR1 is SGHRS and CDR2 YFSETQ. The sequencing sample was made of PBMCs or T cells enriched from blood (not recorded which). J is TRBJ2-7 and V is TRBV5-1; the match to TRBD1 covers 9 bases. The TCR was taken from a woman aged 55-75 years who had recovered from COVID-19. CDR3 sequence reads: CASSPGQGISGEQYV. The CDR3 DNA follows: TGCGCCAGCAGCCCCGGACAGGGGATATCGGGAGAGCAGTACGTC.